This T cell receptor (beta chain) stems from a study of blood T cell repertoires in COVID-19 (dated by TCRdb to 2020 to 2022). In terms of the full investigation: Samples covering the acute and convalescent phases of COVID-19 were provided by collaborators in the United States, Italy and Spain. HLA class I and class II types, where available, came from metadata supplied by the sample provider rather than from assay-based typing. The material from the prospective study consisted of cDNA or gDNA derived from T cells, B-cell-depleted T cells, or PBMCs. Samples were obtained from the ongoing ImmuneRACE study (first 160 participants) and from 1,000 to 1,500 subjects provided by 6 global collaborators. The dataset comprised deeply sampled blood TCRbeta repertoires from subjects exposed to, actively infected with, or recovered from COVID-19. The repertoires were released in a freely available public database intended as a resource for research on the immune response to SARS-CoV-2. Nearly every sample came with metadata listing a de-identified subject ID, COVID-19 status, age in years and sex.

Enrolling through a virtual design, the prospective study's participants ranged in age from roughly 18 to 89 years and lived across 24 United States geographic areas. In the prospective study, cohorts were assigned on the basis of participant-reported clinical history obtained from a screening survey and a study questionnaire. Exposed participants had been in contact with someone with a PCR-confirmed or clinician-diagnosed COVID-19 case within 2 weeks of study entry. In the prospective study, whole blood, serum and a nasopharyngeal or oropharyngeal swab were collected from each participant by mobile phlebotomists. Prospective study participants could optionally give additional blood draws and questionnaires over an approximately 2-month period. Prospective study blood samples were shipped either frozen or at room temperature before DNA extraction. Counted from cysteine to phenylalanine, this CDR3 has 15 amino acids. The CDR3 DNA has 45 bases and is translated from base 1. CDR1 SNHLY and CDR2 FYNNEI were looked up in the germline V gene. V is cut back by 5 bases and J by 3 bases, with 7 bases in the junction unmatched.

TCRbeta CDR3 regions were amplified from genomic DNA using the immunoSEQ Assay, a bias-controlled multiplex PCR. The original methods were these. The number of nucleated cells in each sample was estimated by amplification of reference gene primers within the assay. Sequence reads were collapsed and filtered to measure the absolute abundance of every unique TCRbeta CDR3 rearrangement. For each sample, productive Simpson clonality was calculated by taking the square root of Simpson's diversity index across productive rearrangements. TCRdb took over this immuneACCESS table, retaining in-frame rearrangements with V and J assigned. Such tables are incomplete; in checked studies, under half of the missing clones stem from an unresolved V gene, and the remainder is unexplained. For V, J and clone size, that table is used; D and trimming come from the DNA. Present in this sample are about 280,000 clones, about four fifths of which were seen just once. Over 4% of the sample lies in the top ten.

What the study reported, not specific to this receptor: The amount of clinical and demographic metadata varied by source and participant and was provided uncurated.

Concerning this clone itself: The clone's antigen remains unknown. No qualities accompany the bases; no much larger clone lies one base away.

Rearrangement joined TRBV2 to TRBJ1-5; 7 central bases correspond to TRBD1. Sequencing was done on a sample of PBMCs or T cells enriched from blood (not recorded which). The TCR originated in a man aged 40-50 years who had been exposed to COVID-19. The CDR3 reads as follows: CASSREGQNNQPQHF. The nucleotides read TGTGCCAGCAGTCGAGAGGGACAGAACAATCAGCCCCAGCATTTT.